The clone carrying this T cell receptor beta chain came up many times. These data belong to a study of low-dose radiotherapy and immunotherapy resistance in tumors. Per the germline V gene, CDR1 is DFQATT and CDR2 is SNEGSKA (reference sequence). The V end was cut by 3 bases, the J end by 5 bases, with 11 bases between. The CDR3 totals 14 residues. Regarding time point: after trial treatment. Noted treatment: LDRT plus nivolumab, ipilimumab, low-dose cyclophosphamide and aspirin (RACIN trial). Primers used for first-strand cDNA, a TRAV- and TRBV-specific set, covered both alpha and beta chains. Amplification, which lasted around 18 PCR cycles, used a constant-region primer and V-primer adapter to amplify TCRs. TCRdb independently ran MiXCR on the reads; one entry per CDR3 protein. The table has about 100,000 distinct CDR3 sequences, around 20% seen once.

The source material was PBMCs, sampled after low-dose radiotherapy plus immunotherapy. The sequence was collected from a male donor with prostate cancer. The chain is built from TRBV20-1 and TRBJ1-6; D is unclear. The CDR3 is CSASGGYDNSPLHF. CDR3 DNA: TGCAGTGCTAGTGGCGGTTACGATAATTCACCCCTCCACTTT.